Presented here are 22 T cell receptor beta chains from one specimen sequenced in a study of T-cell reconstitution after alpha-beta-depleted transplantation in children. Unique molecular identifiers were incorporated into the prepared TCRbeta library. TCRdb processed the PCR reads anew with MiXCR; each CDR3 protein has one entry. The sample comprises 530,000 or so distinct CDR3 sequences, over 20% of which are singletons, and 30% to 45% rests with the top ten. The sample was PBMCs, taken before TCRalphabeta/CD19-depleted stem cell transplant. The receptors shown here come from a boy younger than two with Wiskott-Aldrich syndrome, due to receive a stem cell transplant.

In this sample, this clonotype turned up many times. DNA for the CDR3: TGTGCCAGCAGTTTTTCGGGGGGAGGCAATCAGCCCCAGCATTTT. Protein: CASSFSGGGNQPQHF. The J gene is TRBJ1-5, the V gene TRBV12-3 or TRBV12-4; D possibly corresponds to TRBD1 (5 bases). V lost 3 bases, J lost 2 bases, and 11 bases lay in between. This CDR3 has 15 residues.

V gene TRBV7-3 combines with J gene TRBJ2-1, with TRBD2 identical over 15 bases. The CDR3 runs 17 residues. Germline V gene sequence: CDR1 SGHTA, CDR2 FQGTGA. Trimming cost V 4 bases and J 6 bases; bases outside gene matches: 7. CDR3 residues: CASSSGLAGGPGNEQFF. The CDR3 DNA reads as TGTGCCAGCAGCTCAGGACTAGCGGGAGGGCCTGGCAATGAGCAGTTCTTC.

The gene calls are TRBV12-3 or TRBV12-4 and TRBJ2-7; a possible D gene is TRBD2 (6 bases). This CDR3 spans 17 amino acids. Trimming stripped 5 bases from V and 4 bases from J, with 24 bases between. The DNA of the CDR3 is TGTGCCAGCAGTAAATCAGTTAGCGGCCCAAAACTTTACGAGCAGTACTTC. As protein: CASSKSVSGPKLYEQYF.

V and J are TRBV20-1 and TRBJ2-3; either TRBD1 or TRBD2 may fit D (5 bases each). V was trimmed by 6 bases and J by 5 bases, leaving 15 bases between them. This CDR3 has 13 residues. Germline CDR1 reads DFQATT; CDR2 reads SNEGSKA (reference sequence). The CDR3 region has the DNA TGCAGTGCCACGGCGCCGAGGGGAGATACGCAGTATTTT. Translation gives CSATAPRGDTQYF.

This chain uses TRBV20-1 with TRBJ2-7, with D perhaps TRBD2 (6 bases). The germline V and J ends were trimmed by 4 bases and 0 bases, with 19 bases remaining between them. The CDR3 has 16 residues. CDR1 is DFQATT, CDR2 SNEGSKA, per germline (reference sequence). In DNA, the CDR3 is TGCAGTGCTAATAGTTGGGGGGACTGGGTCTCCTACGAGCAGTACTTC. Amino acid sequence: CSANSWGDWVSYEQYF.

The genes are TRBV20-1 and TRBJ2-3; D is perhaps TRBD1 or TRBD2 (8 bases each). Germline V gene sequence: CDR1 DFQATT, CDR2 SNEGSKA (reference sequence). The ends were cut back, 5 bases at V and 4 bases at J, with 13 bases in the middle. This CDR3 has 13 amino acids. In nucleotides, the CDR3 is TGCAGTGCTTTAGCGGGACAGGCAGATACGCAGTATTTT. It yields the protein CSALAGQADTQYF.

This clonotype has just a few counts. This chain connects TRBV5-5 to TRBJ2-7, with 11 bases aligning to TRBD2. J was trimmed by 6 bases and V by 4 bases; bases with no gene match: 9. The CDR3 spans 15 residues. Germline V lookup: CDR1 SGHKS, CDR2 YYEKEE (reference sequence). CDR3 loop: CASSAIAGGPGEQYF. CDR3 DNA sequence: TGTGCCAGCAGCGCAATAGCGGGAGGGCCAGGCGAGCAGTACTTC.

This clonotype turned up a few times. The chain couples TRBV10-2 to TRBJ2-5; D ambiguous. Germline assignment: CDR1 WSHSY and CDR2 SAAADI. The V end was cut by 6 bases, the J end by 4 bases, with 18 bases between. The CDR3 length is 15 residues. As DNA, the CDR3 is TGCGCCAGCAGGGGAACGACTCCCGCCGGAGAGACCCAGTACTTC. Protein sequence: CASRGTTPAGETQYF.

The chain carries TRBV11-2 and TRBJ2-1, with a weak D call TRBD2 (6 bases). Germline V gene lookup returns CDR1 SGHAT and CDR2 FQNNGV. V lost 4 bases and J 2 bases, leaving 12 bases between the germline ends. The CDR3 length is 15 residues. CDR3 DNA: TGTGCCAGCAGCTACGGGACTGTCACCTACAATGAGCAGTTCTTC. This gives the protein CASSYGTVTYNEQFF. Complete variable domain (other parts from reference TRBV11-2 and TRBJ2-1): EAGVAQSPRYKIIEKRQSVAFWCNPISGHATLYWYQQILGQGPKLLIQFQNNGVVDDSQLPKDRFSAERLKGVDSTLKIQPAKLEDSAVYLCASSYGTVTYNEQFFGPGTRLTVL.

V usage is TRBV28 and J usage is TRBJ1-5; 11 bases agree with TRBD1. The length of the CDR3 is 17 residues. Unmatched junction bases numbered 12, after V lost 7 bases and J lost 4 bases. Germline-derived CDR1 and CDR2 are MDHEN and SYDVKM. CDR3 region: CASTEGGTGGWNQPQHF. The CDR3 DNA reads as TGTGCCAGCACCGAAGGCGGGACAGGGGGGTGGAATCAGCCCCAGCATTTT.

V usage is TRBV10-3 and J usage is TRBJ2-1, with TRBD1 as a possible D gene (5 bases). V was clipped by 0 bases and J by 13 bases, with 10 bases between them. Germline CDR1 is ENHRY and CDR2 is SYGVKD. The CDR3 length is 12 residues. CDR3 DNA sequence: TGTGCCATCAGTGAGTCCAGGGCAGAACAGTTCTTC. As protein: CAISESRAEQFF.

The chain links TRBV24-1 to TRBJ2-7, with D perhaps TRBD1 (5 bases). This CDR3 comprises 13 residues. Germline CDR1 and CDR2: KGHDR and SFDVKD. The germline V and J ends were trimmed by 6 bases and 0 bases, with 8 bases remaining between them. CDR3 sequence: CATSQGSSYEQYF. The CDR3 DNA sequence: TGTGCCACCAGTCAGGGTAGCTCCTACGAGCAGTACTTC.

This rearrangement joins TRBV5-1 to TRBJ2-1; a weak D match, TRBD1 (6 bases). This CDR3 has 13 amino acids. In germline, CDR1 is SGHRS, CDR2 YFSETQ. V was clipped by 7 bases and J by 10 bases, with 18 bases between them. The CDR3 sequence is CASSAVRGEEQFF. Written as DNA, the CDR3 is TGCGCCAGCTCCGCGGTCAGGGGCGAGGAGCAGTTCTTC.

This clonotype was seen more than once but under ten times. The chain joins TRBV12-3 or TRBV12-4 to TRBJ2-7, with TRBD2 matching over 12 bases. J lost 3 bases, V lost 6 bases, and 6 bases had no gene match. CDR3 length: 15 residues. The CDR3 nucleotides read TGTGCCAGCAGGTCAGGGACTAGCGGGCTCTACGAGCAGTACTTC. Its protein is CASRSGTSGLYEQYF.

V and J are TRBV15 and TRBJ1-2; 7 bases match TRBD1. The CDR3 contains 13 residues. V trimming: 4 bases; J trimming: 6 bases; junction bases outside the gene matches: 5. Looked up from germline, CDR1 is LNHNV and CDR2 is YYDKDF (reference sequence). CDR3 amino acids: CATSKTGVDGYTF. DNA for the CDR3: TGTGCCACCAGCAAAACAGGGGTGGATGGCTACACCTTC.

In its sample, this clonotype was seen a few times. The rearrangement uses TRBV10-3 and TRBJ1-2; 7 nucleotides agree with TRBD1. The J segment lost 6 bases and the V segment lost 6 bases, leaving 16 bases of the junction unmatched. Germline CDR1 is ENHRY and CDR2 is SYGVKD. CDR3 length: 16 amino acids. The CDR3 DNA follows: TGTGCCATCAGCCTATCCCCTGACAGGGAGGAAGATGGCTACACCTTC. This translates into CAISLSPDREEDGYTF.

This chain connects TRBV20-1 to TRBJ2-1; no clear D. The CDR3 totals 12 residues. Deletions cut 1 base from V and 9 bases from J, with 10 bases between. Germline loops: CDR1 DFQATT, CDR2 SNEGSKA (reference sequence). Here the CDR3 DNA reads TGCAGTGCTAGAGCGGTGGGAATTGAGCAGTTCTTC. Its protein is CSARAVGIEQFF.

This clonotype was seen a handful of times. This sequence joins TRBV11-1 and TRBJ2-3; 10 bases line up with TRBD2. V lost 5 bases, J lost 2 bases, and 13 bases stayed unmatched. The CDR3 extends over 18 amino acids. From germline, CDR1 is SGHAT and CDR2 FQDESV (reference sequence). CDR3: CASSLIPLAGGITDTQYF. CDR3 DNA sequence: TGTGCCAGCAGCCTTATCCCTTTAGCGGGAGGTATCACAGATACGCAGTATTTT.

The V and J genes are TRBV12-3 or TRBV12-4 and TRBJ2-1, with TRBD1 matching over 8 bases. The CDR3 covers 13 residues. With 5 bases clipped from V and 7 bases from J, the junction kept 4 bases outside the gene matches. The CDR3 nucleotides are TGTGCCAGCAGTCCCAGGGGGCTGAATGAGCAGTTCTTC. This sequence encodes CASSPRGLNEQFF.

This clonotype was observed once. This CDR3 is CASTTGSTDTQYF. Written as DNA, the CDR3 is TGTGCCAGCACGACAGGCAGCACAGATACGCAGTATTTT. The V gene is TRBV6-1, the J gene TRBJ2-3, with D possibly being TRBD1 (6 bases). Deletions cut 7 bases from V and 0 bases from J, with 8 bases between. Per the germline V gene, CDR1 is MNHNS and CDR2 is SASEGT. The length of the CDR3 is 13 residues.

This clonotype was recorded only once. The rearrangement joins TRBV7-2 to TRBJ2-7; 7 bases line up with TRBD1. With V trimmed by 3 bases and J by 1 base, 3 bases remained unmatched. The length of the CDR3 is 14 residues. Germline values: CDR1 SGHTA, CDR2 FQGNSA. CDR3 sequence: CASSFSTGSYEQYF. CDR3 nucleotide sequence: TGTGCCAGCAGCTTTTCGACAGGGTCCTACGAGCAGTACTTC.

The chain has TRBV5-1 and TRBJ2-5; a possible D gene is TRBD1 (5 bases). The CDR3 contains 16 residues. The V end was cut by 3 bases, the J end by 5 bases, with 20 bases between. CDR1 and CDR2 from the germline V gene are SGHRS and YFSETQ. The CDR3 DNA sequence: TGCGCCAGCAGCTATCAGGCCCAGGGTTTAATTGAGACCCAGTACTTC. Its protein is CASSYQAQGLIETQYF.